This entry concerns a single TCR beta chain. Total RNA was extracted from unfractionated whole blood. V lost 6 bases and J lost 1, with 12 bases in between. This CDR3 region has 14 residues. Germline values: CDR1 ENHRY, CDR2 SYGVKD. TCRdb recomputed calls from the 5' RACE reads with MiXCR, one row per CDR3 protein. This sample has more than 75,000 distinct CDR3 sequences, with approximately 16% found just once. These data belong to a study of human T cells and chemical hapten exposure. The chain joins TRBV10-3 to TRBJ1-1; D remains ambiguous. This clonotype was sampled from a female donor in good health. The chain's CDR3 is CAIRVTEGNTEAFF. The DNA for the CDR3 is TGTGCCATCAGAGTTACAGAGGGGAACACTGAAGCTTTCTTT.